The 11 T cell receptor beta chains below come from one sample, sequenced in a study of OX40 agonist ivuxolimab in advanced cancers. Libraries were prepared by immunoSEQ multiplex PCR; TCRdb keeps only in-frame clonotypes and omits some of them. This sample has about 67,000 clones, with 65% to 90% found just once. The sequences come from CD4+ or CD8+ T cells sorted from blood, collected in a trial of the OX40 agonist ivuxolimab. Every receptor here comes from an adult with an advanced solid tumor such as melanoma, head and neck, liver or kidney cancer.

J is TRBJ1-3 and V is TRBV4-3, with 8 bases matching TRBD1. This CDR3 has 15 residues. The V and J ends lost 1 base and 4 bases, in that order; junction bases with no gene match: 3. Per the germline V gene, CDR1 is LGHNA and CDR2 is YSLEER. DNA for the CDR3: TGCGCCAGCAGCCAAGGGACAGGGCAAGGAAACACCATATATTTT. This gives the protein CASSQGTGQGNTIYF.

The chain employs TRBV6-5 and TRBJ1-1; D call uncertain. Trimming cost V 7 bases and J 5 bases, with 17 bases left between them. This CDR3 region has 14 residues. The V gene's germline CDR1 is MNHEY and CDR2 SVGAGI. For the CDR3, the DNA is TGTGCCAGCACTCCCTCCCCCGGGAATACTGAAGCTTTCTTT. Translation: CASTPSPGNTEAFF.

The V call is TRBV7-2, the J call TRBJ2-4; the D gene could be TRBD1 or TRBD2 (6 bases each). V gave up 4 bases and J gave up 3 bases, with 10 bases separating them. Germline loops: CDR1 SGHTA, CDR2 FQGNSA. CDR3 length equals 14 residues. The CDR3, as DNA: TGTGCCAGCAGCTCACAGGGAGGCAAAAACATTCAGTACTTC. This translates into CASSSQGGKNIQYF.

The rearrangement links TRBV28 to TRBJ1-2; no firm D call. Trimming removed 2 bases at V and 6 bases at J, with 10 bases between. In germline, CDR1 is MDHEN, CDR2 SYDVKM. This CDR3 has 13 residues. The CDR3 reads CASSLKRLDGYTF. As DNA, the CDR3 is TGTGCCAGCAGTTTAAAGCGGCTCGATGGCTACACCTTC.

The chain carries TRBV5-1 and TRBJ1-6; a possible D gene is TRBD1 (6 bases). The CDR3 extends over 17 amino acids. The V gene's germline CDR1 is SGHRS and CDR2 YFSETQ. V was cut by 4 bases and J by 9 bases, with 23 bases left in between. CDR3: CASSPEGGAINGSPLHF. The DNA for the CDR3 is TGCGCCAGCAGCCCCGAAGGGGGGGCGATTAATGGTTCACCCCTCCACTTT.

Here the CDR3 reads CASSEEFRGGDQPQHF. CDR3 nucleotide sequence: TGTGCCAGCAGCGAAGAATTTAGAGGAGGTGATCAGCCCCAGCATTTT. This sequence joins TRBV5-8 and TRBJ1-5; D ambiguous. CDR1 SGHTS and CDR2 YDEGEE come from the germline V gene. This CDR3 is built from 16 residues. Trimming cost V 4 bases and J 5 bases, with 19 bases left between them.

CDR3 bases: TGCAGCTTGGGGCGGGTACGGGAACAAACTCCGAGCGGGTATCAGCCCCAGCATTTT. Its protein is CSLGRVREQTPSGYQPQHF. The chain joins TRBV29-1 to TRBJ1-5, with a weak D call TRBD1 (5 bases). The CDR3 has 19 residues. Per the germline V gene, CDR1 is SQVTM and CDR2 is ANQGSEA. Trimming pared 8 bases from V and 5 bases from J, leaving 34 bases between.

This clone was detected only a few times. The V gene is TRBV5-1, the J gene TRBJ2-1, with D possibly being TRBD2 (6 bases). Germline V CDR1 and CDR2: SGHRS, YFSETQ. The CDR3 runs to 13 residues. The ends were cut back, 1 base at V and 8 bases at J, with 10 bases in the middle. The CDR3: CASSLLGDYEQFF. The CDR3 DNA follows: TGCGCCAGCAGCTTGTTAGGGGACTATGAGCAGTTCTTC.

V is TRBV28 and J is TRBJ1-5, with 9 bases matching TRBD1. CDR1 and CDR2 from the germline V gene are MDHEN and SYDVKM. The J segment lost 0 bases and the V segment lost 5 bases, leaving 8 bases of the junction unmatched. CDR3 size: 17 residues. The CDR3 protein is CASSQTRTGASNQPQHF. CDR3 DNA sequence: TGTGCCAGCAGTCAAACCCGGACAGGGGCTAGCAATCAGCCCCAGCATTTT.

This rearrangement joins TRBV6-1 to TRBJ2-7; tentative D call: TRBD1 (6 bases). Deletions cut 8 bases from V and 4 bases from J, with 21 bases between. This CDR3 is built from 15 residues. The germline CDR1 and CDR2 sequences are MNHNS and SASEGT. The CDR3 DNA is TGTGCCAGCCTTACCGCAGGGGCAGGGCATTACGAGCAGTACTTC. Encoded protein: CASLTAGAGHYEQYF.

V usage is TRBV7-2 and J usage is TRBJ1-2; D unresolved. Germline V lookup: CDR1 SGHTA, CDR2 FQGNSA. The CDR3 is 14 amino acids. The ends were cut back, 1 base at V and 2 bases at J, with 8 bases in the middle. Here the CDR3 reads CASSLDDRNYGYTF. DNA of the CDR3: TGTGCCAGCAGCTTAGATGACCGGAACTATGGCTACACCTTC.